This TCR beta chain comes out of a study of cytomegalovirus exposure and HLA in healthy donors. The V gene lost 7 bases and the J gene lost 3 bases, with 9 bases spanning the gap. The CDR3 runs 12 residues. Germline CDR1 and CDR2: MDHEN and SYDVKM. Primers: 60 Vbeta forward and 13 Jbeta reverse. Clones were read by immunoSEQ multiplex PCR, and TCRdb kept only the in-frame ones, dropping some. The top ten hold about 10% of the sample, which has 150,000 to 200,000 clones, roughly 70% seen once. This receptor was taken from a man between 25 and 39 years old in good health and CMV-seropositive. Sequencing was done on a sample of PBMCs. V is TRBV28 and J is TRBJ1-2, with D unresolved. CDR3 in amino acids: CASNTGYYGYTF. In nucleotides, the CDR3 is TGTGCCAGCAATACGGGGTACTATGGCTACACCTTC.